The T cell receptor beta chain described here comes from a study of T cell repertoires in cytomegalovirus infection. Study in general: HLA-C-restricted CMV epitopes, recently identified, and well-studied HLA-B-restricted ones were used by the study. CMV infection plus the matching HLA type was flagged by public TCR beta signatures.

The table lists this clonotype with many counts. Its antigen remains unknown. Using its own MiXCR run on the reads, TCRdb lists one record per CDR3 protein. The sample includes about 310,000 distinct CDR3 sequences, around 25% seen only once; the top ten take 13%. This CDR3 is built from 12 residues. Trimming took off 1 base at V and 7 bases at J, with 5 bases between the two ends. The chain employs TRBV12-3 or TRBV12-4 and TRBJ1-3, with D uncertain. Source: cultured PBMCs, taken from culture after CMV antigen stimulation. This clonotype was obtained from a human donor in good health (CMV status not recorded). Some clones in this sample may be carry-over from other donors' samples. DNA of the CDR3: TGTGCCAGCAGTTTAGACCCGAACACCATATATTTT. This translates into CASSLDPNTIYF.